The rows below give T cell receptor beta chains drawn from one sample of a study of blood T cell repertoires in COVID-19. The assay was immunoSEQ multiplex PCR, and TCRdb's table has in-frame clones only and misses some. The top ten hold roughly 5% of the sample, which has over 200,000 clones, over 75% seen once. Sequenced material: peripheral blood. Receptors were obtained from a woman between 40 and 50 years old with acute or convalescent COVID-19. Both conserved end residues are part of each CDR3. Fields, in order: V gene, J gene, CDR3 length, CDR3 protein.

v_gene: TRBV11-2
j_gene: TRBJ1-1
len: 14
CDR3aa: CASSPGQSNTEAFF

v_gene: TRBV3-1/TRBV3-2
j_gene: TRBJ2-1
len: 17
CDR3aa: CASTEFGGGSSYNEQFF

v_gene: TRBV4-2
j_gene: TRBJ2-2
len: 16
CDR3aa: CASRAGGRGNTGELFF

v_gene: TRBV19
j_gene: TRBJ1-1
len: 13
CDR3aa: CASTLTANTEAFF

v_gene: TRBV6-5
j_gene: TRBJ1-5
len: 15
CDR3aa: CASFGNRGSNQPQHF

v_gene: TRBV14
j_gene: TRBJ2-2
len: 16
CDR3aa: CASRKSRGLNTGELFF

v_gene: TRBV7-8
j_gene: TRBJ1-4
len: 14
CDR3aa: CASSLRDRGEKLFF

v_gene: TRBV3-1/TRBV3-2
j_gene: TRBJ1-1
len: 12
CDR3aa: CASSLLNTEAFF

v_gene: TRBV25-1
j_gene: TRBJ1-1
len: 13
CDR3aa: CASSTDWGGEAFF

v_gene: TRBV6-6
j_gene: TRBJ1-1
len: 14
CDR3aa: CASSSGQTNTEAFF

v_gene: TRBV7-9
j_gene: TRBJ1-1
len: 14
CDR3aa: CASSLQGTGTEAFF

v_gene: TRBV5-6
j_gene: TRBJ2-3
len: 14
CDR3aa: CASSLAHRGDTQYF

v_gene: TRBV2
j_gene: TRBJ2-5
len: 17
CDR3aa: CASREIARTVAQETQYF

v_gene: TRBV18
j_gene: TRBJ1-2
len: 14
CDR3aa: CASSPDRANYGYTF

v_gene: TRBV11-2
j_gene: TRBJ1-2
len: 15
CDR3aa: CASSLGVDIDYGYTF

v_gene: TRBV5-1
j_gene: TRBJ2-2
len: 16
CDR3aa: CASSLLIFANTGELFF

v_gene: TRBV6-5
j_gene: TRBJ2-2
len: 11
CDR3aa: CASSLAGELFF

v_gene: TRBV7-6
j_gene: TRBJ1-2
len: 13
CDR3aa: CASSDRGGYGYTF

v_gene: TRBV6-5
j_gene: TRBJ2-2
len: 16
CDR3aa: CASSYSVAGAVGELFF

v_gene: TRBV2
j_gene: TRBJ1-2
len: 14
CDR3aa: CASKQGSSNYGYTF

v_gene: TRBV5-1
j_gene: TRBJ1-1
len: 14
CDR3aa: CASSWTGGAAEAFF

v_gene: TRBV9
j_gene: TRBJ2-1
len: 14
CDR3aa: CASSGWAHGNEQFF

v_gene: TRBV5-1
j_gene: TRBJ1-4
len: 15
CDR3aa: CASSFRGLTNEKLFF